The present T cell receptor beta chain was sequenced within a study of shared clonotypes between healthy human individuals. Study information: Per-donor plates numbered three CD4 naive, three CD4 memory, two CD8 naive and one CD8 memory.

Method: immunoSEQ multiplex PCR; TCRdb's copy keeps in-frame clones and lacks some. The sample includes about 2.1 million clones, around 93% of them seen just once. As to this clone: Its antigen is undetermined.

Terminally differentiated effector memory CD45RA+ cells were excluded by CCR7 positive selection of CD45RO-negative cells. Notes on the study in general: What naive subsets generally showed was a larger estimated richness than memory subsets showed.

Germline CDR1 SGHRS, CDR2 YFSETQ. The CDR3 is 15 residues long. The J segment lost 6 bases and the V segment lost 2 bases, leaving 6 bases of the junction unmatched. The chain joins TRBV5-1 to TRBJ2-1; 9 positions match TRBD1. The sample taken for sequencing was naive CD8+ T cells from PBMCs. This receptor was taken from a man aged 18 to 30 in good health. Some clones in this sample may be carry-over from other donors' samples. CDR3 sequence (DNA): TGCGCCAGCAGCTTCCGGGACAGGGTTGGCAATGAGCAGTTCTTC. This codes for CASSFRDRVGNEQFF.